Below, 9 T cell receptor beta chains from the same sample are listed, as sequenced in a study of technical replicates of blood from several donors. TCRdb's table, derived via immunoSEQ multiplex PCR, lists solely in-frame clones and lacks some. The table shows 80,000 to 95,000 clones, with 90% to 97% occurring only once. Input material: T cells isolated from PBMCs. These receptor sequences come from a human donor in good health.

The gene calls are TRBV9 and TRBJ2-7; no clear D. V lost 0 bases to trimming and J lost 4 bases, with 5 bases between them. The CDR3 has 12 residues. Germline V gene sequence: CDR1 SGDLS, CDR2 YYNGEE. CDR3 residues: CASSVGAYEQYF. CDR3 coding DNA: TGTGCCAGCAGCGTAGGAGCTTACGAGCAGTACTTC.

The chain combines TRBV6-7 with TRBJ2-7; 7 bases map to TRBD2. TRBV6-7 is noted as an ORF with a role that remains uncertain. J gave up 0 bases and V 5 bases, and 10 bases lay outside the gene matches. The CDR3 loop spans 16 amino acids. CDR3 sequence reads: CASSTLAGVISYEQYF. The CDR3, as DNA: TGTGCCAGCAGTACCCTGGCGGGAGTTATCTCCTACGAGCAGTACTTC.

V usage is TRBV4-1 and J usage is TRBJ2-1, with 8 bases fitting TRBD2. The germline V gene encodes CDR1 MGHRA and CDR2 YSYEKL. Trimming took 0 bases from V and 7 from J; bases not matched to a gene: 8. The CDR3 has 16 residues. The CDR3 sequence is CASSQDRGLGYNEQFF. As DNA, the CDR3 is TGCGCCAGCAGCCAAGATCGGGGACTAGGATATAATGAGCAGTTCTTC.

This clone has only a few counts. The rearrangement links TRBV2 to TRBJ1-1, with D perhaps matching TRBD1 (5 bases). V lost 5 bases, J lost 7 bases, and 8 bases lay in between. The CDR3 is 11 residues long. Germline V gene data show CDR1 as SNHLY and CDR2 as FYNNEI. The CDR3 DNA reads TGTGCCAGCAGTCAGGGCTTTGAAGCTTTCTTT. Amino acids: CASSQGFEAFF.

In this sample, this clone turned up once. V usage is TRBV7-9 and J usage is TRBJ1-1; D gene unclear. Per germline, CDR1 SEHNR and CDR2 FQNEAQ (reference sequence). V shed 4 bases and J shed 3 bases, with 6 bases lying between them. The CDR3 runs 12 residues. CDR3 amino acids: CASSSRDTEAFF. The CDR3 DNA reads TGTGCCAGCAGCTCCCGGGACACTGAAGCTTTCTTT.

The V and J genes are TRBV7-9 and TRBJ1-5; weak D call: TRBD1 (6 bases). V lost 1 base and J lost 6, with 13 bases in between. The CDR3 has 15 residues. From germline, CDR1 is SEHNR and CDR2 FQNEAQ (reference sequence). The CDR3 loop is CASSLVAGATQPQHF. The CDR3 nucleotides are TGTGCCAGCAGCTTAGTAGCGGGGGCGACTCAGCCCCAGCATTTT.

J is TRBJ1-1 and V is TRBV10-3; D perhaps matches TRBD1 (6 bases). CDR3 length equals 13 residues. Trimming took off 11 bases at V and 1 base at J, with 14 bases between the two ends. In germline, CDR1 is ENHRY, CDR2 SYGVKD. The CDR3 DNA follows: TGTGCCTCCACCAGACAGGAGAACACTGAAGCTTTCTTT. Its protein is CASTRQENTEAFF.

The chain joins TRBV19 to TRBJ1-1, with D maybe TRBD1 (6 bases). The CDR3 has 14 residues. CDR1 and CDR2 from the germline V gene are LNHDA and SQIVND (reference sequence). V dropped 6 bases and J dropped 1 base, with 12 bases sitting between them. CDR3 in amino acids: CASSQFRGNTEAFF. For the CDR3, the DNA is TGTGCCAGTAGCCAATTCAGGGGGAACACTGAAGCTTTCTTT.

The genes are TRBV7-9 and TRBJ2-1; perhaps TRBD2 as D (5 bases). In germline, CDR1 is SEHNR, CDR2 FQNEAQ (reference sequence). There are 15 residues in the CDR3. V lost 0 bases, J lost 3 bases, and 9 bases lay in between. The CDR3 DNA reads as TGTGCCAGCAGCTTAGCCGAGGGCCTCTACAATGAGCAGTTCTTC. This codes for CASSLAEGLYNEQFF. The entire variable domain, with the rest obtained from reference TRBV7-9 and TRBJ2-1, is as follows: DTGVSQNPRHKITKRGQNVTFRCDPISEHNRLYWYRQTLGQGPEFLTYFQNEAQLEKSRLLSDRFSAERPKGSFSTLEIQRTEQGDSAMYLCASSLAEGLYNEQFFGPGTRLTVL.